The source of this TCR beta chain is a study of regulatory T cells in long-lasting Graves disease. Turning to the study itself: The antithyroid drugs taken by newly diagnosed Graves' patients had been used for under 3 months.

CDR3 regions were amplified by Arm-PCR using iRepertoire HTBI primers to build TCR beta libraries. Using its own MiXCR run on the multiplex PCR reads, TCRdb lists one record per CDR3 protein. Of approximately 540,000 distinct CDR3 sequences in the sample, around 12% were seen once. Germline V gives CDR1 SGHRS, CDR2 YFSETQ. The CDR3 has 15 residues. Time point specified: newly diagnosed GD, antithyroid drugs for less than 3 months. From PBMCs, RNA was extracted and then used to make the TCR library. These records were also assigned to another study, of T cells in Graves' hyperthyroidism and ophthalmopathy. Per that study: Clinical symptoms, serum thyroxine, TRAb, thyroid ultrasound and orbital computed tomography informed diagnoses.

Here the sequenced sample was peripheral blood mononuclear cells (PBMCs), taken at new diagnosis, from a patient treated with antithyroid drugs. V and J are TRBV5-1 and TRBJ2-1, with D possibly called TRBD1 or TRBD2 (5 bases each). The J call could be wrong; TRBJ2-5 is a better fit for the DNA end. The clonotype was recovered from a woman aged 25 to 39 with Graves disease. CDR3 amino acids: CASSLSRGGGTSQYF. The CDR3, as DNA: TGCGCCAGCAGCCTCTCCCGGGGCGGTGGGACGTCCCAGTACTTC.